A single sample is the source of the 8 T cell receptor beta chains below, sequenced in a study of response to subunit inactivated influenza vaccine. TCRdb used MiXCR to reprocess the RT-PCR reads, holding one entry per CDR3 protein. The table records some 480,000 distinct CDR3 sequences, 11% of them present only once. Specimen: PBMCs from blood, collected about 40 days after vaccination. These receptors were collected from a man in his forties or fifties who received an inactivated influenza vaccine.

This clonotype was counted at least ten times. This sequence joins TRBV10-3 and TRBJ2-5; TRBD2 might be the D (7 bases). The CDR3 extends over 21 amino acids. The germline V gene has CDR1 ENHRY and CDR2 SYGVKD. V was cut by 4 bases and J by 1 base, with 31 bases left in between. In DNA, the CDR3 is TGTGCCATCAGTGGCGGGGGTCGACGCGCGGGGGCCCAACAAAGCCAAGAGACCCAGTACTTC. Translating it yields CAISGGGRRAGAQQSQETQYF.

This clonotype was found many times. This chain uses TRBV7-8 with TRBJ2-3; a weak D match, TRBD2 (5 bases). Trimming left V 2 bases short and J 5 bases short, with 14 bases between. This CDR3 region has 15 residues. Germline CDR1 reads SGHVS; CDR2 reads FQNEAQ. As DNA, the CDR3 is TGTGCCAGCAGCTTATCAAACGGGATCAAAGATACGCAGTATTTT. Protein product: CASSLSNGIKDTQYF.

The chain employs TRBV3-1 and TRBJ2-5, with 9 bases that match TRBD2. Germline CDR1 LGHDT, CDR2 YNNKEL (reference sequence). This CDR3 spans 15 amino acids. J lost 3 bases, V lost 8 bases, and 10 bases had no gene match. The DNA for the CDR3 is TGTGCCAGCTCCTCATTCCCTAGCGGGAAAGAGACCCAGTACTTC. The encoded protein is CASSSFPSGKETQYF.

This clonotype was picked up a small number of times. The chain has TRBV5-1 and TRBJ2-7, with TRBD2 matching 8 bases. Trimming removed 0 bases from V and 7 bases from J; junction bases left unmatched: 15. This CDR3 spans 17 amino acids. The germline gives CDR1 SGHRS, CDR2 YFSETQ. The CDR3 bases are TGCGCCAGCAGCTTGGGTAGAGCGGGAGAAACAAGATGGGAGCAGTACTTC. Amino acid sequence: CASSLGRAGETRWEQYF.

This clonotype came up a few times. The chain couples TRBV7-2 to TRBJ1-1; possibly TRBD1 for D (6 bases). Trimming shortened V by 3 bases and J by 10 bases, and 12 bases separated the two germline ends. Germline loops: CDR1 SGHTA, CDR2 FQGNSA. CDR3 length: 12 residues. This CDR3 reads CASSFTGIAAFF. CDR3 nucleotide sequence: TGTGCCAGCAGCTTTACAGGGATTGCAGCTTTCTTT.

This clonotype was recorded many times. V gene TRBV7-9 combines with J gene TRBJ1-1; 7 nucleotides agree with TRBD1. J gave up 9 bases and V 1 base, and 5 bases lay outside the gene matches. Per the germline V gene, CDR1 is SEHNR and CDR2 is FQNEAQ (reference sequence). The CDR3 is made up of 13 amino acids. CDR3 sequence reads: CASSLDLGQQAFF. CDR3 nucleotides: TGTGCCAGCAGCTTAGATCTGGGACAGCAAGCTTTCTTT.

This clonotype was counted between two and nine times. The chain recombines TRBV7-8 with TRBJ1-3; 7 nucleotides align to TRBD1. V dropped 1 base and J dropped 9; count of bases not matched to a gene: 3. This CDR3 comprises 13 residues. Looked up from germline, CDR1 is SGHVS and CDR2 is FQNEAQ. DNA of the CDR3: TGTGCCAGCAGCTTAGGGTCAGGGGGCACCATATATTTT. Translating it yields CASSLGSGGTIYF.

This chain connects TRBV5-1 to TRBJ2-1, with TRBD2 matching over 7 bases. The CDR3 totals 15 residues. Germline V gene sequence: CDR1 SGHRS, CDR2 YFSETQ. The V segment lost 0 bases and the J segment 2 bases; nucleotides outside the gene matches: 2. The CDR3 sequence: CASSLDLAAYNEQFF. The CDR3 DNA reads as TGCGCCAGCAGCTTGGATCTAGCGGCCTACAATGAGCAGTTCTTC. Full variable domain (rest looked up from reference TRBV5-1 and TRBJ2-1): KAGVTQTPRYLIKTRGQQVTLSCSPISGHRSVSWYQQTPGQGLQFLFEYFSETQRNKGNFPGRFSGRQFSNSRSEMNVSTLELGDSALYLCASSLDLAAYNEQFFGPGTRLTVL.